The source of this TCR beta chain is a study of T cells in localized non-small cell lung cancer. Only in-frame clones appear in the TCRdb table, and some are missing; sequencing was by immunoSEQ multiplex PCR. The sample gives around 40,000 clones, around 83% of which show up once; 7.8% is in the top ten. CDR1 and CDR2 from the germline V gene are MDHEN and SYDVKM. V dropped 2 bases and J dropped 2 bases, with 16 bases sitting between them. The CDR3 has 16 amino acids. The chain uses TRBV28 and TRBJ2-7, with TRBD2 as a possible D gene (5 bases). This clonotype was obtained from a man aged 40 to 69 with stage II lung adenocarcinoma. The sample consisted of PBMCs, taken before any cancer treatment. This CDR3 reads CASSLAGVFSTYEQYF. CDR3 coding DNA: TGTGCCAGCAGTTTAGCGGGTGTTTTCTCGACCTACGAGCAGTACTTC.